The sequence of this T cell receptor (beta chain) was determined in a study of spatial heterogeneity in lung cancer. A unique molecular identifier was carried by every single TCR cDNA molecule. Using its own MiXCR run on the 5' RACE reads, TCRdb lists one record per CDR3 protein. This table has roughly 70,000 distinct CDR3 sequences, 10% to 15% appearing once. Time point noted: sample taken at primary tumor resection. Unsorted tumor, nontumor lung tissue or cryopreserved PBMC supplied the whole RNA. The germline V gene has CDR1 SEHNR and CDR2 FQNEAQ (reference sequence). CDR3 size: 15 residues. Trimming cost V 5 bases and J 3 bases; bases outside gene matches: 7.

The chain recombines TRBV7-9 with TRBJ2-7, with TRBD1 matching 10 bases. Here the sequenced sample was PBMCs, taken at surgery. The TCR was taken from a male donor with early-stage non-small cell lung cancer. The CDR3 protein is CASSERTGGYYEQYF. The DNA of the CDR3 is TGTGCCAGCAGCGAGAGGACAGGGGGTTACTACGAGCAGTACTTC. Supplemented by reference TRBV7-9 and TRBJ2-7, the full variable domain reads DTGVSQNPRHKITKRGQNVTFRCDPISEHNRLYWYRQTLGQGPEFLTYFQNEAQLEKSRLLSDRFSAERPKGSFSTLEIQRTEQGDSAMYLCASSERTGGYYEQYFGPGTRLTVT.